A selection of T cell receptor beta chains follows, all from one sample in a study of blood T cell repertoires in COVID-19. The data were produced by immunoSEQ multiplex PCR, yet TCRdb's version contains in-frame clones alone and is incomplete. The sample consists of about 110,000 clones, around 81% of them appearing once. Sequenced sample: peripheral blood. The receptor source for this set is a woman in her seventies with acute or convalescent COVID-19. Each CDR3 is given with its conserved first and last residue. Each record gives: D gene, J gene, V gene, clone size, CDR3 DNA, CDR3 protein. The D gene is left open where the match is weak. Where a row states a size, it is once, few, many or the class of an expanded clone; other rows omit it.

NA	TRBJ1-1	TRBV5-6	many	TGTGCCAGCAGCTTGGAAGGGGAAATGGAAGCTTTCTTT	CASSLEGEMEAFF
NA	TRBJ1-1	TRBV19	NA	TGTGCCAGTAGTATTTCTCGCAGGGATGAAGCTTTCTTT	CASSISRRDEAFF
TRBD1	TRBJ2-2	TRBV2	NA	TGTGCCAGCAGCCGGGACAGGGGAGCGGCCGGGGAGCTGTTTTTT	CASSRDRGAAGELFF
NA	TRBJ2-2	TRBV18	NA	TGTGCCAGCTCACTCCAGTATGACACCGGGGAGCTGTTTTTT	CASSLQYDTGELFF
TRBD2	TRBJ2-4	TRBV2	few	TGTGCCAGCAGGACTAGCGGGGAAAACATTCAGTACTTC	CASRTSGENIQYF
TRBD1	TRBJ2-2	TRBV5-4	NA	TGTGCCAGCAGCGCGGACAGGGGTGGAGGCACCGGGGAGCTGTTTTTT	CASSADRGGGTGELFF
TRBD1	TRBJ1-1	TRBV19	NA	TGTGCCAGTAGTATAGATAACAGGGGAGACACTGAAGCTTTCTTT	CASSIDNRGDTEAFF
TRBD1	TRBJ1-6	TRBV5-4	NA	TGTGCCAGCAGCAAGGACAGGGTTAATTCACCCCTCCACTTT	CASSKDRVNSPLHF
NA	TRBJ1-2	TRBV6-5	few	TGTGCCAGCAGCCTTCTCTATGGCTACACCTTC	CASSLLYGYTF
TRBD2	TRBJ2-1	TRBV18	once	TGTGCCAGCTCACCCGGGGTAGCGGGGTCCTACAATGAGCAGTTCTTC	CASSPGVAGSYNEQFF
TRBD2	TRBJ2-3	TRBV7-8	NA	TGTGCCAGCCGGTACCGGGGGGGCCCAGGGAATACGCAGTATTTT	CASRYRGGPGNTQYF
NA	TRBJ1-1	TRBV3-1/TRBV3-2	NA	TGTGCCAGCAGCCACTTCTTAGAAGCTTTCTTT	CASSHFLEAFF
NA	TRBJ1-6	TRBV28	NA	TGTGCCAGCTCCCTTCTCAATTCACCCCTCCACTTT	CASSLLNSPLHF
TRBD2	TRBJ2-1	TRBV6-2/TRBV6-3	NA	TGTGCCAGCAGTTCAGCGGGGGGCGCCTACAATGAGCAGTTCTTC	CASSSAGGAYNEQFF
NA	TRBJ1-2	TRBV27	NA	TGTGCCAGCAGTTTCGAGGGATTCGGTGGCTACACCTTC	CASSFEGFGGYTF
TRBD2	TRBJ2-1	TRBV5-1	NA	TGCGCCAGCAGCTTGCGCCTACTAGCGGGAGGTACCTCGAGCTCCTACAATGAGCAGTTCTTC	CASSLRLLAGGTSSSYNEQFF
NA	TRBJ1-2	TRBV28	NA	TGTGCCAGCAGTTTATCGGGGGGATATGGCTACACCTTC	CASSLSGGYGYTF
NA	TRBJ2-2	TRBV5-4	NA	TGTGCCAGCAGCTCCCAGGGGAACACCGGGGAGCTGTTTTTT	CASSSQGNTGELFF
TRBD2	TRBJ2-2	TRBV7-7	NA	TGTGCTAGCAGCTTAAACCTAGCGGGGGGTTCAGGCACCGGGGAGCTGTTTTTT	CASSLNLAGGSGTGELFF
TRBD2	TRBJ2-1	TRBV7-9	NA	TGTGCCAGCAGCGATGGGAGCGGGAGGGCCGGGAATGAGCAGTTCTTC	CASSDGSGRAGNEQFF
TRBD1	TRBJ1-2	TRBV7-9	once	TGTGCCAGCAGCTTGCAGGGGGCTGATGGTGGCTACACCTTC	CASSLQGADGGYTF
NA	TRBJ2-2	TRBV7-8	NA	TGTGCCAGCAGCTTAGATCCGGGAAGGGCCGGGGAGCTGTTTTTT	CASSLDPGRAGELFF